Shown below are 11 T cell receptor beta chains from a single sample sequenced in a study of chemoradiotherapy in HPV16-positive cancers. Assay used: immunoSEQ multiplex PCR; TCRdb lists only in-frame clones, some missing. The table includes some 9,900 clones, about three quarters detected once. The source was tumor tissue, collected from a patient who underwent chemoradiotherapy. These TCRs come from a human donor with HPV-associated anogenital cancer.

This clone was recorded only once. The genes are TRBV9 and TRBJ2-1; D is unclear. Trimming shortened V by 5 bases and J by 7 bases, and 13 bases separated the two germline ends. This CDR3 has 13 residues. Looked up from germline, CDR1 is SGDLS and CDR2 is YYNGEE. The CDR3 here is CASSTRPRNEQFF. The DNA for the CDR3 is TGTGCCAGCAGTACGCGCCCGAGGAATGAGCAGTTCTTC. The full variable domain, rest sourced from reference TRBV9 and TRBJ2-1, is DSGVTQTPKHLITATGQRVTLRCSPRSGDLSVYWYQQSLDQGLQFLIQYYNGEERAKGNILERFSAQQFPDLHSELNLSSLELGDSALYFCASSTRPRNEQFFGPGTRLTVL.

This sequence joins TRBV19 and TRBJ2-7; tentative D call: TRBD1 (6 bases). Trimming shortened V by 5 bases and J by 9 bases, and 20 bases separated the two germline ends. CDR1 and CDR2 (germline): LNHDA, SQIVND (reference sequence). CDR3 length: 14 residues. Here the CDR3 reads CASSARQGFKMQYF. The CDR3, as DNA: TGTGCCAGTAGTGCCCGGCAGGGGTTTAAGATGCAGTACTTC.

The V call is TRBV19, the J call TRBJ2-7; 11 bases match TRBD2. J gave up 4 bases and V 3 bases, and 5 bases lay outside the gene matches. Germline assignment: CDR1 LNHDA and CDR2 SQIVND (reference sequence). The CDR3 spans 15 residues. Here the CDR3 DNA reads TGTGCCAGTAGTATGACGGCTAGCGGGGGGTACGAGCAGTACTTC. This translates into CASSMTASGGYEQYF. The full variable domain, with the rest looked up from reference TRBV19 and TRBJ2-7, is DGGITQSPKYLFRKEGQNVTLSCEQNLNHDAMYWYRQDPGQGLRLIYYSQIVNDFQKGDIAEGYSVSREKKESFPLTVTSAQKNPTAFYLCASSMTASGGYEQYFGPGTRLTVT.

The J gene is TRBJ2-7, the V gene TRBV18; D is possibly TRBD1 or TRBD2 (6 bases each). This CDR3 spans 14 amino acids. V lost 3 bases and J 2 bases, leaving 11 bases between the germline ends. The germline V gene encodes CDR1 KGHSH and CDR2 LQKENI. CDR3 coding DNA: TGTGCCAGCTCACCCCGTAGGGGGGCCTACGAGCAGTACTTC. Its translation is CASSPRRGAYEQYF.

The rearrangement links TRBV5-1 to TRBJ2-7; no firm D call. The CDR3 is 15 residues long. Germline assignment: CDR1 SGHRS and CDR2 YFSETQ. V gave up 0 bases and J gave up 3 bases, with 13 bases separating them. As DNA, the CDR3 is TGCGCCAGCAGCTTGGCCTTAGGGAACAACTACGAGCAGTACTTC. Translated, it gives CASSLALGNNYEQYF.

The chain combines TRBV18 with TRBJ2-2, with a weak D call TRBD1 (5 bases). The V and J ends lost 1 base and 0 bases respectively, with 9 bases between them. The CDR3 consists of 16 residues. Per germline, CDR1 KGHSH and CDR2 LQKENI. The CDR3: CASSPRGRANTGELFF. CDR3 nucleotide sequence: TGTGCCAGCTCACCACGGGGCAGGGCGAACACCGGGGAGCTGTTTTTT.

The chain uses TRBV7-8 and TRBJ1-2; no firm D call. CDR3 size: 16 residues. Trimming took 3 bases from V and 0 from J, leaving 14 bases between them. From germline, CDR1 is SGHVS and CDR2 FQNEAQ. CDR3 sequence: CASSFLRADPNYGYTF. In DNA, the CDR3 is TGTGCCAGCAGCTTCCTTCGGGCCGACCCTAACTATGGCTACACCTTC.

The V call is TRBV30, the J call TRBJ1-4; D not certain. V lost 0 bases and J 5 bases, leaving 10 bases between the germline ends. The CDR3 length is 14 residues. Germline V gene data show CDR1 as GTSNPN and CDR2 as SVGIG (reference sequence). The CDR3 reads CAWSVGRNNEKLFF. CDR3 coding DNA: TGTGCCTGGAGTGTAGGGCGGAACAATGAAAAACTGTTTTTT.

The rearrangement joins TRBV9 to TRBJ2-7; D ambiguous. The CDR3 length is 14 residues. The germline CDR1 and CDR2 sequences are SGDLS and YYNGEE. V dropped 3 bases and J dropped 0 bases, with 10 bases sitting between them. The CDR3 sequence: CASSADGASYEQYF. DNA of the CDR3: TGTGCCAGCAGCGCGGACGGTGCCTCCTACGAGCAGTACTTC.

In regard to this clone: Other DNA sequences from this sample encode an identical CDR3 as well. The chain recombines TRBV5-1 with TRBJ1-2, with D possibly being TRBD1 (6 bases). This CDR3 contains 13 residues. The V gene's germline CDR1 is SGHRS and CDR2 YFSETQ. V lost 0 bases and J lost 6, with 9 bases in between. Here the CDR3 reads CASSLEGDDGYTF. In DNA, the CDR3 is TGCGCCAGCAGCTTGGAGGGGGATGATGGCTACACCTTC.

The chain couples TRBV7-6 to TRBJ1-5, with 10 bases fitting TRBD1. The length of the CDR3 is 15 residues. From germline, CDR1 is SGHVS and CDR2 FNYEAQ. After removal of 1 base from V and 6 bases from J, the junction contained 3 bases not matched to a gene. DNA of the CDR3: TGTGCCAGCAGCTTAGTGACAGGGGGCGGTCAGCCCCAGCATTTT. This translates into CASSLVTGGGQPQHF.